This TCR beta chain was found in a study of blood T cell repertoires in COVID-19. At the level of the study: Resolution of symptoms, clearance, or two negative PCRs was present in recovered Cohort 3 donors.

Germline assignment: CDR1 MDHEN and CDR2 SYDVKM. This CDR3 is built from 16 residues. Losses at the gene ends were 1 base for V and 6 bases for J; bases not matched to a gene: 7. In the authors' workflow: Amplification from reference gene primers served as the basis for estimated nucleated cell counts. Generated by immunoSEQ multiplex PCR, the TCRdb table keeps only in-frame clones and is missing some. The V and J calls and clone size were taken over from that table, and D and trimming were inferred from the DNA. The repertoire includes about 200,000 clones, 85% to 90% of them detected once, and around 23% sits in the top ten. Membership in each cohort depended on participant-reported clinical history.

The chain is built from TRBV28 and TRBJ1-1; TRBD1 aligns across 11 bases. The specimen was PBMCs or T cells enriched from blood (not recorded which). The source is a middle-aged woman in a cohort exposed to, infected with or recovered from COVID-19 (not recorded which). CDR3 nucleotide sequence: TGTGCCAGCAGTTTATTTAGTGGGGGACAGGGGGCTGAAGCTTTCTTT. Translation gives CASSLFSGGQGAEAFF.